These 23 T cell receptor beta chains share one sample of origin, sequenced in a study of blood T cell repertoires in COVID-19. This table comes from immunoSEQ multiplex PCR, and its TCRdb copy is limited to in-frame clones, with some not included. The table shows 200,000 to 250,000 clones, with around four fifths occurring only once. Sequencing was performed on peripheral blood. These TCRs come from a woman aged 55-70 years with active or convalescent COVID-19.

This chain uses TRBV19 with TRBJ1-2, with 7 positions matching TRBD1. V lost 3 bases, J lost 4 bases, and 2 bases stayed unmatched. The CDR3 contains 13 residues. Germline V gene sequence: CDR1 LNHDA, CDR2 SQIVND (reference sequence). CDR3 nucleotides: TGTGCCAGTAGTATGGGACAGCCCTATGGCTACACCTTC. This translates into CASSMGQPYGYTF.

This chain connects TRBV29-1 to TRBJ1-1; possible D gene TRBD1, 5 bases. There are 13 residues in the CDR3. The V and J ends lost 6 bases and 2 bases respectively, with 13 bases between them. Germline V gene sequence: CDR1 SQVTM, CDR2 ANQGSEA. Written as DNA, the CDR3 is TGCAGCGTCGGGGAGGGGCCTAACACTGAAGCTTTCTTT. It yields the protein CSVGEGPNTEAFF. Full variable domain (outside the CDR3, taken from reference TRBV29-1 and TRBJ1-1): SAVISQKPSRDICQRGTSLTIQCQVDSQVTMMFWYRQQPGQSLTLIATANQGSEATYESGFVIDKFPISRPNLTFSTLTVSNMSPEDSSIYLCSVGEGPNTEAFFGQGTRLTVV.

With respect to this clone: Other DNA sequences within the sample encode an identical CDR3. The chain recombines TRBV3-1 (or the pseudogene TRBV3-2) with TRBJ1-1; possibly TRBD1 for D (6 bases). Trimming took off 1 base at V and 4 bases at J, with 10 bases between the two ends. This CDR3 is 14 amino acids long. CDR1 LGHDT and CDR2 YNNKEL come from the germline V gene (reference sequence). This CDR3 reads CASSQVSRGTEAFF. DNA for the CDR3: TGTGCCAGCAGCCAAGTGAGCAGGGGCACTGAAGCTTTCTTT.

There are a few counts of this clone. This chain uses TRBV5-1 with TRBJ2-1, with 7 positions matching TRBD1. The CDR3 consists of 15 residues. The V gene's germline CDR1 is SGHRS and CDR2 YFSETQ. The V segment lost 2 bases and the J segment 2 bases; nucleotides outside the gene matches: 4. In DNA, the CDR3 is TGCGCCAGCAGCTTTGACAGGGTCCCCTACAATGAGCAGTTCTTC. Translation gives CASSFDRVPYNEQFF.

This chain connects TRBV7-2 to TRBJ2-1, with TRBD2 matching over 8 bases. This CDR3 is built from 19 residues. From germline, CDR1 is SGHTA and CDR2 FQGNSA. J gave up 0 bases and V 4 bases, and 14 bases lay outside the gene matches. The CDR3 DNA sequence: TGTGCCAGCAGCTCCGGGGGGGCCAGTCTCCGTGTCTCCTACAATGAGCAGTTCTTC. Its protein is CASSSGGASLRVSYNEQFF.

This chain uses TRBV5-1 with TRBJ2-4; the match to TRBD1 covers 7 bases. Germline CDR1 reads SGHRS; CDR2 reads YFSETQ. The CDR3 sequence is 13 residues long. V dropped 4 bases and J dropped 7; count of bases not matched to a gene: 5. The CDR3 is CASSPDRANIQYF. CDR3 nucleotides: TGCGCCAGCAGCCCCGACAGGGCTAACATTCAGTACTTC.

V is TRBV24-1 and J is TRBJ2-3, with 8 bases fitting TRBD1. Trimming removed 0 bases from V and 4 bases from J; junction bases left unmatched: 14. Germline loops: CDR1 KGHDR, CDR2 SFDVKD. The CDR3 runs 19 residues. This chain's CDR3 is CATSDLPSPDRAWSDTQYF. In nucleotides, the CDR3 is TGTGCCACCAGTGATTTGCCCTCCCCGGACAGGGCCTGGTCAGATACGCAGTATTTT.

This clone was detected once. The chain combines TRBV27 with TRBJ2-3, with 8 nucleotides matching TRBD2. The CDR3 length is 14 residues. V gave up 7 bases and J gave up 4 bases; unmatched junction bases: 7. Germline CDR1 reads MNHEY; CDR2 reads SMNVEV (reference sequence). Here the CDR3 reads CASTPGLGADTQYF. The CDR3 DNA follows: TGTGCCAGCACCCCGGGACTAGGGGCAGATACGCAGTATTTT.

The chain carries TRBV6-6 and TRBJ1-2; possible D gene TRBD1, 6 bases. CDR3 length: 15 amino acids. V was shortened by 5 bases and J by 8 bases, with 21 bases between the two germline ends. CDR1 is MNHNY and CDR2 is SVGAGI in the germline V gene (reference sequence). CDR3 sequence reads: CASSKLPGTMEGYTF. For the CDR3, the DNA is TGTGCCAGCAGTAAACTACCCGGGACAATGGAAGGCTACACCTTC.

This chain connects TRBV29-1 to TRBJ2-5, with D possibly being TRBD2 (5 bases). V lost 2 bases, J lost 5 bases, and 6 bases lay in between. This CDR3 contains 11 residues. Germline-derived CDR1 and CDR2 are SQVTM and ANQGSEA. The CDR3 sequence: CSVESGETQYF. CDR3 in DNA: TGCAGCGTTGAATCGGGGGAGACCCAGTACTTC.

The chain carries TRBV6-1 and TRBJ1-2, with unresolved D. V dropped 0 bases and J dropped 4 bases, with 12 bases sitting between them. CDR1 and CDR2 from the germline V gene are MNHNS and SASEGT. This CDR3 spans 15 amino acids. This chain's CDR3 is CASSEAARGVYGYTF. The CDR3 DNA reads TGTGCCAGCAGTGAAGCCGCCCGGGGTGTCTATGGCTACACCTTC.

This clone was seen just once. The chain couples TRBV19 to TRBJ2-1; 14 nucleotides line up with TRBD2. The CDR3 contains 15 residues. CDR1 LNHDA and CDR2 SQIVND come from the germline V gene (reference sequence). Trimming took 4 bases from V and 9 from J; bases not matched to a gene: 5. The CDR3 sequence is CASSTGLAGVIEQFF. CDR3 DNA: TGTGCCAGTAGTACGGGACTAGCGGGAGTCATTGAGCAGTTCTTC. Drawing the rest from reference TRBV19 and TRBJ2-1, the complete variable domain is DGGITQSPKYLFRKEGQNVTLSCEQNLNHDAMYWYRQDPGQGLRLIYYSQIVNDFQKGDIAEGYSVSREKKESFPLTVTSAQKNPTAFYLCASSTGLAGVIEQFFGPGTRLTVL.

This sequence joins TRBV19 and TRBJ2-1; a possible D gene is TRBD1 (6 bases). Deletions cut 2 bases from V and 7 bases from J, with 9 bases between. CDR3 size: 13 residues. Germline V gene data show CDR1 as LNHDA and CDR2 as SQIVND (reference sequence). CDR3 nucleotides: TGTGCCAGTAGTATAACAGGGAGTAATGAGCAGTTCTTC. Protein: CASSITGSNEQFF.

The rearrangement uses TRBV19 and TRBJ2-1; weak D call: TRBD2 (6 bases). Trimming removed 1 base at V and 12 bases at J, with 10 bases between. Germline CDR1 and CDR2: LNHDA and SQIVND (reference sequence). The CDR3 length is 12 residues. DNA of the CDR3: TGTGCCAGTAGTATAGGAAGTAGCGGGCAGTTCTTC. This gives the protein CASSIGSSGQFF.

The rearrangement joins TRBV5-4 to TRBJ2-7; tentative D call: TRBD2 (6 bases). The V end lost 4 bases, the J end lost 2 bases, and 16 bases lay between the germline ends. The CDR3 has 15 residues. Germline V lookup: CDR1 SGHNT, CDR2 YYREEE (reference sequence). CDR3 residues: CASSPPGRGTYEQYF. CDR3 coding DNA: TGTGCCAGCAGCCCCCCGGGACGCGGGACCTACGAGCAGTACTTC.

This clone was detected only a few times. The CDR3 spells CATLSSGNTIYF. Written as DNA, the CDR3 is TGTGCCACCCTTAGCTCTGGAAACACCATATATTTT. The chain combines TRBV6-5 with TRBJ1-3; D gene uncertain. The germline gives CDR1 MNHEY, CDR2 SVGAGI. This CDR3 comprises 12 residues. V lost 10 bases and J lost 0, with 7 bases in between.

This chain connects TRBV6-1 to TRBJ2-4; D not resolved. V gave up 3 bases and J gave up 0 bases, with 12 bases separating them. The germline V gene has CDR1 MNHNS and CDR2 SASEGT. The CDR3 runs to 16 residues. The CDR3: CASSEPSTVAKNIQYF. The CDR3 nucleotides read TGTGCCAGCAGTGAGCCCTCGACTGTAGCCAAAAACATTCAGTACTTC.

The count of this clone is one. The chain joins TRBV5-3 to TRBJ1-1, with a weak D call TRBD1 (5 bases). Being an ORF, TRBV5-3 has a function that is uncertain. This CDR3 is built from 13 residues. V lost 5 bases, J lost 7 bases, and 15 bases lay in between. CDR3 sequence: CARRGQGMSEAFF. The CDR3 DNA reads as TGTGCCAGAAGGGGCCAGGGAATGAGTGAAGCTTTCTTT.

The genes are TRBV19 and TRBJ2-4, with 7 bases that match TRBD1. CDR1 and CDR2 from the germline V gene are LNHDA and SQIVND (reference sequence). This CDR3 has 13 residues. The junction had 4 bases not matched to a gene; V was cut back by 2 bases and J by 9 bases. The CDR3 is CASSITGAGIQYF. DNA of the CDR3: TGTGCCAGTAGTATAACAGGGGCGGGCATTCAGTACTTC.

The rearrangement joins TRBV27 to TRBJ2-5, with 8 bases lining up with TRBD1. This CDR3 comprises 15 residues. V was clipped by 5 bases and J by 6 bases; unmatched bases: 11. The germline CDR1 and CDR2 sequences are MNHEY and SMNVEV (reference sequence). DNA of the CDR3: TGTGCCAGCAGTCCCGGACAGGGAATAGGAAAGACCCAGTACTTC. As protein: CASSPGQGIGKTQYF.

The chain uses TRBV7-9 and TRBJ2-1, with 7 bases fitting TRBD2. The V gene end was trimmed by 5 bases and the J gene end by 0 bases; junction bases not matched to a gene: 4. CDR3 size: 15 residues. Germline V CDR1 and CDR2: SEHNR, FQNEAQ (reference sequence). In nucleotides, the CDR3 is TGTGCCAGCAGCCTACCGGGGGGCTCCTACAATGAGCAGTTCTTC. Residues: CASSLPGGSYNEQFF.

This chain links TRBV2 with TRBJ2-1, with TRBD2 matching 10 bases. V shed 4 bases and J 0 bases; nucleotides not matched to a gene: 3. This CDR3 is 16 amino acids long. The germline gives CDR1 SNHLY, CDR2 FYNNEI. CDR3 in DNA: TGTGCCAGCAGTGTACTAGCGGGAAGCTCCTACAATGAGCAGTTCTTC. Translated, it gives CASSVLAGSSYNEQFF.

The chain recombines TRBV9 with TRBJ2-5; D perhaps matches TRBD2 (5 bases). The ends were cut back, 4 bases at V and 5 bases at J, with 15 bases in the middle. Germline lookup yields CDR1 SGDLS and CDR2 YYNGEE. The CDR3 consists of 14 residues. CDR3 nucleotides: TGTGCCAGCAGCCCCCTGGGCCTAGCTGAGACCCAGTACTTC. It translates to CASSPLGLAETQYF.